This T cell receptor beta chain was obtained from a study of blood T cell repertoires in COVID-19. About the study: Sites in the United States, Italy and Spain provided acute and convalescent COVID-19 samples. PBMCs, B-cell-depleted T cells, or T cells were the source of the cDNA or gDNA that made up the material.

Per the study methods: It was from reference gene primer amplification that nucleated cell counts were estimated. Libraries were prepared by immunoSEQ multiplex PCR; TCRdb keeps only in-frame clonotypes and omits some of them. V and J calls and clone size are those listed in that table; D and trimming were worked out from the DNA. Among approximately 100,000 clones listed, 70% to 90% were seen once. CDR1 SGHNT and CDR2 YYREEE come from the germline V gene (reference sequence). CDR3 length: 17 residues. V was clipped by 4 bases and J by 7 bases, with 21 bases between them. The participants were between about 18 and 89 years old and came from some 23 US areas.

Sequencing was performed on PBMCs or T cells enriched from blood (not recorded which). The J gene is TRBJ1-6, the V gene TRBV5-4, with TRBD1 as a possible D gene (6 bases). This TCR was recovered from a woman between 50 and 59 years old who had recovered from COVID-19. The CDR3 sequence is CASSPAGGIRVNSPLHF. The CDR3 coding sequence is TGTGCCAGCAGCCCCGCGGGGGGCATAAGGGTAAATTCACCCCTCCACTTT.